The 31 T cell receptor beta chains below come from one sample, sequenced in a study of shared clonotypes between healthy human individuals. TCRdb keeps only in-frame clones here, not all; method: immunoSEQ multiplex PCR. Of hundreds of thousands of clones listed, 73% were seen once; the top ten hold about 1.8%. Sequenced material: memory CD4+ T cells sorted from blood. The subset here: CD45RA-negative fraction. The receptors were gathered from a woman aged 25-40 years in good health.

A remark on this clone: Given a much more abundant clone one base away, this may be a read error. The same CDR3 arises from other DNA sequences in this sample as well. The chain employs TRBV5-1 and TRBJ2-1; 8 bases fit TRBD2. V shed 0 bases, J shed 3 bases, and the junction held 2 bases outside the gene matches. CDR1 is SGHRS, CDR2 YFSETQ, per germline. CDR3 size: 15 residues. CDR3 sequence (DNA): TGCGCCAGCAGCTTGGATAGCGGGGTCTACAATGAGCAGTTCTTC. Amino acids: CASSLDSGVYNEQFF.

This clone appeared once. The chain carries TRBV6-6 and TRBJ1-3; D is unclear. The V end was cut by 2 bases, the J end by 0 bases, with 8 bases between. This CDR3 contains 15 residues. Per germline, CDR1 MNHNY and CDR2 SVGAGI (reference sequence). The CDR3, as DNA: TGTGCCAGCAGTTACGGACGAAACTCTGGAAACACCATATATTTT. It translates to CASSYGRNSGNTIYF.

This chain connects TRBV27 to TRBJ1-1; a possible D gene is TRBD1 (5 bases). Germline CDR1 MNHEY, CDR2 SMNVEV (reference sequence). The CDR3 has 15 amino acids. Trimming stripped 4 bases from V and 1 base from J, with 13 bases between. CDR3 DNA: TGTGCCAGCAGTTCCCGGACATTCACGAACACTGAAGCTTTCTTT. It is translated as CASSSRTFTNTEAFF.

This clone has just one count. This chain connects TRBV4-2 to TRBJ2-7, with 12 bases identical to TRBD2. The V segment lost 0 bases and the J segment 5 bases; nucleotides outside the gene matches: 8. In germline, CDR1 is LGHNA, CDR2 YNFKEQ. The CDR3 runs 17 residues. In DNA, the CDR3 is TGTGCCAGCAGCCAAGATTTATCTAGCGGGAGGGCAAACGAGCAGTACTTC. Translation gives CASSQDLSSGRANEQYF.

The chain carries TRBV6-6 and TRBJ2-3, with D maybe TRBD2 (5 bases). Between the trimmed V and J ends, which lost 6 bases and 0 bases, there was a span of 10 bases. CDR1 and CDR2 (germline): MNHNY, SVGAGI (reference sequence). The CDR3 has 14 amino acids. CDR3 residues: CASSGRVSTDTQYF. The DNA of the CDR3 is TGTGCCAGCAGCGGGCGGGTCAGCACAGATACGCAGTATTTT.

This chain links TRBV28 with TRBJ1-1, with 7 bases aligning to TRBD1. This CDR3 comprises 14 residues. Losses at the gene ends were 5 bases for V and 3 bases for J; bases not matched to a gene: 6. CDR1 and CDR2 from the germline V gene are MDHEN and SYDVKM. The CDR3 sequence: CASSRGGGDTEAFF. CDR3 DNA sequence: TGTGCCAGCAGTCGAGGGGGCGGGGACACTGAAGCTTTCTTT.

This clone was counted only a few times. This chain joins TRBV7-9 and TRBJ1-3; D not certain. V shed 5 bases and J shed 4 bases, with 6 bases lying between them. The CDR3 loop spans 12 amino acids. In germline, CDR1 is SEHNR, CDR2 FQNEAQ (reference sequence). CDR3 region: CASSVTGNTIYF. The CDR3 coding sequence is TGTGCCAGCAGCGTAACAGGAAACACCATATATTTT.

V gene TRBV6-1 combines with J gene TRBJ1-4; TRBD1 is a possible D gene (6 bases). The CDR3 consists of 15 residues. Germline V gene data show CDR1 as MNHNS and CDR2 as SASEGT. Trimming cost V 6 bases and J 8 bases, with 19 bases left between them. The CDR3 nucleotides read TGTGCCAGCAGCCGCGGGGGCGCCCTTTGGGAAAAACTGTTTTTT. Protein: CASSRGGALWEKLFF.

On this clone itself: Other DNA variants within this sample encode the same CDR3. The CDR3: CASSFGQHSNQPQHF. DNA of the CDR3: TGTGCCAGCAGTTTCGGGCAGCATAGCAATCAGCCCCAGCATTTT. The V and J genes are TRBV28 and TRBJ1-5; D gene uncertain. Trimming removed 3 bases at V and 0 bases at J, with 9 bases between. Germline V CDR1 and CDR2: MDHEN, SYDVKM. This CDR3 spans 15 amino acids.

V usage is TRBV6-1 and J usage is TRBJ2-4; possibly TRBD2 for D (6 bases). Germline CDR1 is MNHNS and CDR2 is SASEGT. The CDR3 runs to 16 residues. Trimming removed 0 bases from V and 3 bases from J, with 12 bases in between. CDR3 coding DNA: TGTGCCAGCAGTGAAGCGCATTGGAGGGGCAAAAACATTCAGTACTTC. Amino acids: CASSEAHWRGKNIQYF.

The chain combines TRBV11-2 with TRBJ2-7; TRBD2 might be the D (6 bases). The V and J ends lost 5 bases and 9 bases respectively, with 11 bases between them. The CDR3 contains 11 residues. CDR1 SGHAT and CDR2 FQNNGV come from the germline V gene. The CDR3 coding sequence is TGTGCCAGCAGCCCCCTTAGCGGGCAGTACTTC. It codes for CASSPLSGQYF.

This chain links TRBV7-6 with TRBJ2-3; 8 bases align to TRBD1. The length of the CDR3 is 14 residues. Per the germline V gene, CDR1 is SGHVS and CDR2 is FNYEAQ. J gave up 4 bases and V 5 bases, and 5 bases lay outside the gene matches. For the CDR3, the DNA is TGTGCCAGCAGCCTTCGACAGGGGTCAGATACGCAGTATTTT. This encodes CASSLRQGSDTQYF.

The V call is TRBV28, the J call TRBJ2-1; D is unresolved. Germline loops: CDR1 MDHEN, CDR2 SYDVKM. V was clipped by 8 bases and J by 8 bases, with 13 bases between them. The CDR3 is made up of 12 amino acids. CDR3 sequence: CASGPKPYEQFF. CDR3 DNA sequence: TGTGCCAGCGGACCGAAGCCATATGAGCAGTTCTTC.

J is TRBJ2-1 and V is TRBV10-2; TRBD2 matches 15 bases. Looked up from germline, CDR1 is WSHSY and CDR2 is SAAADI. With V trimmed by 8 bases and J by 9 bases, 11 bases remained unmatched. CDR3 length: 16 amino acids. The CDR3 loop is CASGKPGLAGGSEQFF. The DNA of the CDR3 is TGCGCCAGCGGGAAACCGGGACTAGCGGGAGGTAGTGAGCAGTTCTTC.

The V and J genes are TRBV15 and TRBJ2-1, with TRBD2 matching 11 bases. The CDR3 contains 15 residues. Germline V gives CDR1 LNHNV, CDR2 YYDKDF (reference sequence). V was pared by 3 bases and J by 9 bases, with 7 bases of the junction left unmatched. The CDR3 sequence: CATSSYLAGGIEQFF. The CDR3 DNA sequence: TGTGCCACCAGCAGTTACCTAGCGGGAGGTATTGAGCAGTTCTTC.

The chain has TRBV7-9 and TRBJ2-7; D is undetermined. This CDR3 spans 14 amino acids. CDR1 SEHNR and CDR2 FQNEAQ come from the germline V gene (reference sequence). Trimming took off 1 base at V and 1 base at J, with 8 bases between the two ends. CDR3 residues: CASSLVLGSYEQYF. DNA for the CDR3: TGTGCCAGCAGCTTAGTCCTGGGATCCTACGAGCAGTACTTC.

With respect to this clone: The sample contains more than one DNA sequence encoding this CDR3. J is TRBJ2-1 and V is TRBV11-2; no reliable D call. Trimming removed 3 bases at V and 9 bases at J, with 6 bases between. The CDR3 has 11 residues. CDR1 and CDR2 from the germline V gene are SGHAT and FQNNGV. CDR3 amino acids: CASSLGGEQFF. For the CDR3, the DNA is TGTGCCAGCAGCTTGGGTGGTGAGCAGTTCTTC.

CDR3 sequence: CASSLRRTGGEKLFF. The CDR3 bases are TGTGCCAGCAGCTTACGGCGGACGGGGGGTGAAAAACTGTTTTTT. The V and J genes are TRBV7-8 and TRBJ1-4; tentatively, D is TRBD1 (5 bases). Germline CDR1 reads SGHVS; CDR2 reads FQNEAQ. Trimming took 2 bases from V and 7 from J, leaving 14 bases between them. There are 15 residues in the CDR3.

The chain combines TRBV5-1 with TRBJ2-6; D remains ambiguous. The CDR3 extends over 16 amino acids. V was clipped by 2 bases and J by 0 bases, with 9 bases between them. Germline CDR1 reads SGHRS; CDR2 reads YFSETQ. The CDR3 DNA sequence: TGCGCCAGCAGCTTATCGGCTGACTCTGGGGCCAACGTCCTGACTTTC. Protein product: CASSLSADSGANVLTF.

This clone was counted a few times. The genes are TRBV28 and TRBJ1-2; D not resolved. Germline lookup yields CDR1 MDHEN and CDR2 SYDVKM. The CDR3 totals 12 residues. V dropped 6 bases and J dropped 0 bases, with 5 bases sitting between them. CDR3 protein: CASSLANYGYTF. The CDR3 DNA follows: TGTGCCAGCAGCCTCGCTAACTATGGCTACACCTTC.

The chain is built from TRBV29-1 and TRBJ2-3, with TRBD1 identical over 10 bases. CDR1 and CDR2 from the germline V gene are SQVTM and ANQGSEA. The CDR3 has 14 residues. V trimming: 6 bases; J trimming: 2 bases; junction bases outside the gene matches: 5. The CDR3 DNA is TGCAGCGTCGCCGGGACAGGGGACACAGATACGCAGTATTTT. It specifies CSVAGTGDTDTQYF.

This sequence joins TRBV5-5 and TRBJ2-1; 11 positions agree with TRBD2. The CDR3 runs 18 residues. Germline lookup yields CDR1 SGHKS and CDR2 YYEKEE (reference sequence). V lost 1 base and J lost 8; bases outside the gene matches: 14. CDR3 nucleotide sequence: TGTGCCAGCAGCTTGTGGCCACCTCGACTAGCGGGAAATCATGAGCAGTTCTTC. Encoded protein: CASSLWPPRLAGNHEQFF.

This clone was seen a single time. This sequence joins TRBV15 and TRBJ2-7; D remains unclear. CDR1 LNHNV and CDR2 YYDKDF come from the germline V gene (reference sequence). Between the trimmed V and J ends, which lost 5 bases and 0 bases, there was a span of 8 bases. The CDR3 runs 13 residues. The CDR3, as DNA: TGTGCCACCAGCGTGCGTCCCTCCTACGAGCAGTACTTC. It codes for CATSVRPSYEQYF.

The genes are TRBV6-4 and TRBJ2-2; no reliable D call. Deletions cut 4 bases from V and 7 bases from J, with 10 bases between. This CDR3 contains 13 residues. Germline values: CDR1 MRHNA, CDR2 SNTAGT. The CDR3 region is CASSVQFGGELFF. Written as DNA, the CDR3 is TGTGCCAGCAGTGTACAGTTTGGCGGGGAGCTGTTTTTT.

This chain links TRBV7-8 with TRBJ2-1; TRBD2 matches at 8 bases. The CDR3 is 16 residues long. Unmatched junction bases numbered 14, after V lost 7 bases and J lost 6 bases. Germline lookup yields CDR1 SGHVS and CDR2 FQNEAQ. CDR3 sequence (DNA): TGTGCCAGCACCTCAGGGTCGGGAGGGCTGAGCAATGAGCAGTTCTTC. Protein product: CASTSGSGGLSNEQFF.

The chain recombines TRBV28 with TRBJ1-2; D is perhaps TRBD1 (6 bases). The CDR3 contains 13 residues. V was shortened by 8 bases and J by 5 bases, with 15 bases between the two germline ends. The germline CDR1 and CDR2 sequences are MDHEN and SYDVKM. CDR3 bases: TGTGCCAGCTCGGGGGCGTCGATATATGGCTACACCTTC. This sequence encodes CASSGASIYGYTF.

For this clone: The identical CDR3 is also encoded by other nucleotide sequences in the sample. J is TRBJ2-3 and V is TRBV28, with D possibly matching TRBD2 (6 bases). CDR1 and CDR2 (germline): MDHEN, SYDVKM. The V and J ends lost 6 bases and 3 bases respectively, with 10 bases between them. This CDR3 has 13 residues. CDR3 coding DNA: TGTGCCAGCAGACAAGGAGGGACAGATACGCAGTATTTT. Amino acids: CASRQGGTDTQYF.

For this clone: The sample holds other DNA sequences that translate to the same CDR3. The J gene is TRBJ2-1, the V gene TRBV27; TRBD2 aligns across 8 bases. The germline CDR1 and CDR2 sequences are MNHEY and SMNVEV (reference sequence). The junction had 5 bases not matched to a gene; V was cut back by 6 bases and J by 1 base. The CDR3 runs 15 residues. In DNA, the CDR3 is TGTGCCAGCAGCCATACTAGCGGTTCCTACAATGAGCAGTTCTTC. This translates into CASSHTSGSYNEQFF.

The V and J genes are TRBV11-2 and TRBJ1-6, with unresolved D. Deletions cut 1 base from V and 8 bases from J, with 6 bases between. The CDR3 is made up of 13 amino acids. From germline, CDR1 is SGHAT and CDR2 FQNNGV. The DNA of the CDR3 is TGTGCCAGCAGCTTAGGGGTAGATTCACCCCTCCACTTT. It is translated as CASSLGVDSPLHF.

The gene calls are TRBV19 and TRBJ1-2, with 9 bases that match TRBD1. With 6 bases clipped from V and 8 bases from J, the junction kept 10 bases outside the gene matches. Germline V gene data show CDR1 as LNHDA and CDR2 as SQIVND (reference sequence). This CDR3 has 14 amino acids. Written as DNA, the CDR3 is TGTGCCAGTAGGGGATACAGGGGGCAGGGAGGCTACACCTTC. Amino acids: CASRGYRGQGGYTF.

The V call is TRBV6-5, the J call TRBJ2-7; the D is unclear. V was shortened by 6 bases and J by 2 bases, with 17 bases between the two germline ends. CDR1 is MNHEY, CDR2 SVGAGI, per germline. The CDR3 has 15 residues. Written as DNA, the CDR3 is TGTGCCAGCAGCCCCGAGGCACCTATCGCCTACGAGCAGTACTTC. Translated: CASSPEAPIAYEQYF.